This is a list of T cell receptor beta chains from one sample in a study of T cells in Graves' hyperthyroidism and ophthalmopathy. TCRdb processed the multiplex PCR reads anew with MiXCR; each CDR3 protein has one entry. This table has roughly 500,000 distinct CDR3 sequences, around a fifth appearing once. Sequencing input: blood. The source of these receptors is a woman aged 70-85 years with Graves' ophthalmopathy. Each CDR3 is given with its conserved first and last residue. A D gene is named only where the DNA matches it firmly. The size entry is marked missing in some rows and otherwise reads once, few, many or a size class.

D gene: -; V gene: TRBV7-6; clone size: -; J gene: TRBJ1-6; CDR3 protein: CASSSTGLLNSPLHF; CDR3 DNA: TGTGCCAGCAGCTCCACGGGACTTCTCAATTCACCCCTCCACTTT
D gene: TRBD2; V gene: TRBV6-2/TRBV6-3; clone size: many; J gene: TRBJ2-5; CDR3 protein: CASSYSTLAGGLETQYF; CDR3 DNA: TGTGCCAGCAGTTACTCGACTCTAGCGGGAGGTCTGGAGACCCAGTACTTC
D gene: -; V gene: TRBV7-2; clone size: -; J gene: TRBJ1-1; CDR3 protein: CASSLSQGGYTEAFF; CDR3 DNA: TGTGCCAGCAGCTTGAGTCAAGGGGGGTACACTGAAGCTTTCTTT
D gene: TRBD2; V gene: TRBV19; clone size: few; J gene: TRBJ2-7; CDR3 protein: CASISTSGSYEQYF; CDR3 DNA: TGTGCCAGTATATCGACTAGCGGTTCCTACGAGCAGTACTTC
D gene: -; V gene: TRBV11-2; clone size: many; J gene: TRBJ2-5; CDR3 protein: CAARSVAQETQYF; CDR3 DNA: TGTGCAGCGAGATCGGTCGCTCAAGAGACCCAGTACTTC
D gene: -; V gene: TRBV2; clone size: many; J gene: TRBJ1-1; CDR3 protein: CASWGGKDEAFF; CDR3 DNA: TGTGCCAGCTGGGGAGGGAAGGATGAAGCTTTCTTT
D gene: -; V gene: TRBV4-1; clone size: once; J gene: TRBJ1-1; CDR3 protein: CASSQGFIAAGVIEAFF; CDR3 DNA: TGCGCCAGCAGCCAAGGCTTCATCGCGGCGGGTGTAATTGAAGCTTTCTTT
D gene: TRBD1; V gene: TRBV30; clone size: -; J gene: TRBJ1-1; CDR3 protein: CAWSVRGWLGEAFF; CDR3 DNA: TGTGCCTGGAGTGTCAGGGGGTGGCTCGGTGAAGCTTTCTTT
D gene: -; V gene: TRBV30; clone size: few; J gene: TRBJ1-2; CDR3 protein: CAWSITPGRPPSYGYTF; CDR3 DNA: TGTGCCTGGAGTATCACGCCGGGACGACCACCCTCCTATGGCTACACCTTC
D gene: -; V gene: TRBV19; clone size: few; J gene: TRBJ2-7; CDR3 protein: CASSPGRLYEQYF; CDR3 DNA: TGTGCCAGTTCTCCGGGACGGCTTTACGAGCAGTACTTC
D gene: TRBD2; V gene: TRBV20-1; clone size: -; J gene: TRBJ2-1; CDR3 protein: CSAQTGLANNEQFF; CDR3 DNA: TGCAGTGCGCAGACGGGACTAGCAAACAATGAGCAGTTCTTC
D gene: TRBD1; V gene: TRBV27; clone size: few; J gene: TRBJ1-6; CDR3 protein: CASGTGASPLHF; CDR3 DNA: TGTGCCTCCGGGACAGGTGCTTCACCCCTCCACTTT
D gene: TRBD2; V gene: TRBV2; clone size: many; J gene: TRBJ2-7; CDR3 protein: CASSATSGRPEQYF; CDR3 DNA: TGTGCCAGCAGCGCGACTAGCGGGAGACCCGAGCAGTACTTC
D gene: -; V gene: TRBV19; clone size: -; J gene: TRBJ1-1; CDR3 protein: CASSSAGVGNTEAFF; CDR3 DNA: TGTGCCAGTAGCTCCGCAGGGGTTGGGAACACTGAAGCTTTCTTT
D gene: -; V gene: TRBV15; clone size: -; J gene: TRBJ2-2; CDR3 protein: CATINTGELFF; CDR3 DNA: TGTGCCACCATTAACACCGGGGAGCTGTTTTTT
D gene: TRBD2; V gene: TRBV7-9; clone size: -; J gene: TRBJ2-3; CDR3 protein: CASSRYRTGGGTDTQYF; CDR3 DNA: TGTGCCAGCAGCCGATACAGGACGGGAGGTGGTACAGATACGCAGTATTTT
D gene: -; V gene: TRBV25-1; clone size: many; J gene: TRBJ2-5; CDR3 protein: CASSLRAETQYF; CDR3 DNA: TGTGCCAGCAGTTTACGGGCGGAGACCCAGTACTTC
D gene: TRBD2; V gene: TRBV9; clone size: -; J gene: TRBJ2-2; CDR3 protein: CASSSRAGYTGELFF; CDR3 DNA: TGTGCCAGCAGCTCAAGAGCGGGGTACACCGGGGAGCTGTTTTTT
D gene: -; V gene: TRBV6-2/TRBV6-3; clone size: -; J gene: TRBJ2-7; CDR3 protein: CATSRKRDYEQYF; CDR3 DNA: TGTGCCACCTCTCGAAAAAGGGACTACGAGCAGTACTTC
D gene: -; V gene: TRBV18; clone size: many; J gene: TRBJ1-1; CDR3 protein: CASSPPQNTEAFF; CDR3 DNA: TGTGCCAGCTCACCACCCCAGAACACTGAAGCTTTCTTT
D gene: TRBD1; V gene: TRBV10-3; clone size: -; J gene: TRBJ2-2; CDR3 protein: CAISGTGGKANTGELFF; CDR3 DNA: TGTGCCATCAGTGGGACAGGGGGAAAGGCGAACACCGGGGAGCTGTTTTTT
D gene: TRBD2; V gene: TRBV19; clone size: -; J gene: TRBJ2-1; CDR3 protein: CASSRSGINEQFF; CDR3 DNA: TGTGCCAGTAGTCGTAGCGGGATAAATGAGCAGTTCTTC
D gene: TRBD1; V gene: TRBV6-1; clone size: -; J gene: TRBJ2-1; CDR3 protein: CASRRQGAVGEQFF; CDR3 DNA: TGTGCCAGCAGAAGACAGGGGGCTGTTGGTGAGCAGTTCTTC